The 16 T cell receptor beta chains given below trace back to one sample, sequenced in a study of shared clonotypes between healthy human individuals. Data came from immunoSEQ multiplex PCR; TCRdb stores just in-frame clones and leaves some out. The repertoire consists of roughly 700,000 clones, with around 74% occurring once and the leading ten covering approximately 1.7%. Material: memory CD4+ T cells sorted from blood. Indicated subset: CD45RA-negative fraction. The receptors come from a woman aged 30 to 39 in good health.

This clone was found once. The V and J genes are TRBV4-1 and TRBJ1-2; 7 nucleotides line up with TRBD1. The CDR3 has 15 amino acids. Germline V CDR1 and CDR2: MGHRA, YSYEKL. Trimming removed 1 base from V and 4 bases from J; junction bases left unmatched: 6. The CDR3 nucleotides are TGCGCCAGCAGCCAAGGTGAGGGGGCGCTCTATGGCTACACCTTC. Translating it yields CASSQGEGALYGYTF.

J is TRBJ2-7 and V is TRBV5-1, with TRBD2 matching 8 bases. The CDR3 runs 14 residues. J gave up 0 bases and V 3 bases, and 2 bases lay outside the gene matches. Germline-derived CDR1 and CDR2 are SGHRS and YFSETQ. The CDR3 DNA is TGCGCCAGCAGCTACAGCGGGGGCTCCTACGAGCAGTACTTC. It yields the protein CASSYSGGSYEQYF.

V gene TRBV14 combines with J gene TRBJ2-1; possible D gene TRBD2, 5 bases. The CDR3 has 15 residues. V gave up 2 bases and J gave up 7 bases, with 15 bases separating them. Germline CDR1 reads SGHDN; CDR2 reads FVKESK. DNA of the CDR3: TGTGCCAGCAGCCAAAAGGCCGGGGTCGTAAATGAGCAGTTCTTC. Encoded protein: CASSQKAGVVNEQFF.

V and J are TRBV25-1 and TRBJ2-7; D may be TRBD2 (6 bases). This CDR3 comprises 14 residues. Looked up from germline, CDR1 is MGHDK and CDR2 is SYGVNS. The germline V and J ends were trimmed by 1 base and 2 bases, with 9 bases remaining between them. CDR3 region: CASSESRGTYEQYF. The CDR3 DNA reads TGTGCCAGCAGTGAATCGCGGGGAACCTACGAGCAGTACTTC.

V usage is TRBV5-1 and J usage is TRBJ2-6; 10 bases match TRBD1. The CDR3 length is 16 residues. The V segment lost 4 bases and the J segment 2 bases; nucleotides outside the gene matches: 3. Per germline, CDR1 SGHRS and CDR2 YFSETQ. The CDR3 region has the DNA TGCGCCAGCAGCCCGGACAGGGGGGCTGGGGCCAACGTCCTGACTTTC. This sequence encodes CASSPDRGAGANVLTF.

This clone has a single count. V usage is TRBV19 and J usage is TRBJ1-2; D perhaps matches TRBD1 (5 bases). The V and J ends lost 5 bases and 4 bases respectively, with 14 bases between them. The CDR3 loop spans 14 amino acids. From germline, CDR1 is LNHDA and CDR2 SQIVND (reference sequence). The CDR3 is CASSPGMGLYGYTF. In nucleotides, the CDR3 is TGTGCCAGTAGTCCCGGCATGGGGCTCTATGGCTACACCTTC. Full variable domain (missing parts from reference TRBV19 and TRBJ1-2): DGGITQSPKYLFRKEGQNVTLSCEQNLNHDAMYWYRQDPGQGLRLIYYSQIVNDFQKGDIAEGYSVSREKKESFPLTVTSAQKNPTAFYLCASSPGMGLYGYTFGSGTRLTVV.

This clone has only a few counts. The chain combines TRBV6-1 with TRBJ2-7; D unclear. Germline V gene sequence: CDR1 MNHNS, CDR2 SASEGT. V shed 4 bases and J shed 0 bases, with 10 bases lying between them. The CDR3 length is 14 residues. The CDR3 sequence is CASSGRRNSYEQYF. The DNA for the CDR3 is TGTGCCAGCAGTGGTCGGCGGAACTCCTACGAGCAGTACTTC.

The DNA of the CDR3 is TGTGCCAGCTCACCAGGGCAGCCTGAGAGTCAGCCCCAGCATTTT. This translates into CASSPGQPESQPQHF. The chain combines TRBV18 with TRBJ1-5, with D unresolved. The CDR3 is made up of 15 amino acids. With 2 bases removed from V and 6 bases from J, the gap between germline ends came to 14 bases. Germline CDR1 reads KGHSH; CDR2 reads LQKENI.

This chain links TRBV7-9 with TRBJ1-5; D not certain. Trimming removed 5 bases from V and 0 bases from J, with 11 bases in between. Germline loops: CDR1 SEHNR, CDR2 FQNEAQ (reference sequence). The CDR3 length is 15 residues. CDR3 DNA: TGTGCCAGCAGCCCAACCGGGGATAGCAATCAGCCCCAGCATTTT. It specifies CASSPTGDSNQPQHF.

CDR3 residues: CASSQTQGGDTQYF. CDR3 bases: TGTGCCAGCAGTCAAACCCAGGGGGGAGATACGCAGTATTTT. This chain links TRBV6-5 with TRBJ2-3, with D possibly being TRBD1 (7 bases). The CDR3 runs 14 residues. Trimming pared 5 bases from V and 5 bases from J, leaving 14 bases between. Germline CDR1 and CDR2: MNHEY and SVGAGI.

The chain joins TRBV7-2 to TRBJ2-3, with TRBD2 matching 12 bases. The junction had 3 bases not matched to a gene; V was cut back by 6 bases and J by 2 bases. The CDR3 runs to 15 residues. Germline CDR1 is SGHTA and CDR2 is FQGNSA. As DNA, the CDR3 is TGTGCCAGCAGGCGGACTAGCGGGAACACAGATACGCAGTATTTT. Residues: CASRRTSGNTDTQYF. Looking up the rest from reference TRBV7-2 and TRBJ2-3 gives the full variable domain: GAGVSQSPSNKVTEKGKDVELRCDPISGHTALYWYRQSLGQGLEFLIYFQGNSAPDKSGLPSDRFSAERTGGSVSTLTIQRTQQEDSAVYLCASRRTSGNTDTQYFGPGTRLTVL.

The chain links TRBV7-9 to TRBJ2-4; D gene uncertain. The V end lost 5 bases, the J end lost 7 bases, and 21 bases lay between the germline ends. CDR3 length: 16 residues. CDR1 and CDR2 (germline): SEHNR, FQNEAQ (reference sequence). In DNA, the CDR3 is TGTGCCAGCAGCCGTAGGGCCCGAGACCAAAATAACATTCAGTACTTC. Residues: CASSRRARDQNNIQYF.

The table lists this clone with a count of one. This chain connects TRBV5-1 to TRBJ2-7; 9 bases agree with TRBD1. The CDR3 extends over 15 amino acids. Germline V gene sequence: CDR1 SGHRS, CDR2 YFSETQ. The trim removed 0 bases at V and 3 bases at J, leaving 4 bases unmatched. CDR3 bases: TGCGCCAGCAGCTTGGGACAGGGGGACTACTACGAGCAGTACTTC. Encoded protein: CASSLGQGDYYEQYF.

The CDR3 DNA follows: TGTGCCAGCAGCGTAGCAGCGCGGAACACTGAAGCTTTCTTT. Residues: CASSVAARNTEAFF. The chain carries TRBV5-5 and TRBJ1-1; the D is unclear. With 4 bases removed from V and 1 base from J, the gap between germline ends came to 11 bases. CDR3 length: 14 residues. CDR1 and CDR2 from the germline V gene are SGHKS and YYEKEE (reference sequence).

The V call is TRBV28, the J call TRBJ1-2; 10 nucleotides align to TRBD1. V was clipped by 0 bases and J by 8 bases; unmatched bases: 6. The length of the CDR3 is 15 residues. In germline, CDR1 is MDHEN, CDR2 SYDVKM. The CDR3 bases are TGTGCCAGCAGTTTATGGGCCGACAGGGGGCGAGGCTACACCTTC. Its translation is CASSLWADRGRGYTF.

This chain uses TRBV14 with TRBJ2-5, with D perhaps matching TRBD1 (6 bases). Germline CDR1 and CDR2: SGHDN and FVKESK. The germline V and J ends were trimmed by 3 bases and 1 base, with 18 bases remaining between them. This CDR3 is built from 17 residues. In nucleotides, the CDR3 is TGTGCCAGCAGCCACCAAAAGGGGGTTGCGAGCCAAGAGACCCAGTACTTC. Translation gives CASSHQKGVASQETQYF. The entire variable domain, with the rest obtained from reference TRBV14 and TRBJ2-5, is as follows: EAGVTQFPSHSVIEKGQTVTLRCDPISGHDNLYWYRRVMGKEIKFLLHFVKESKQDESGMPNNRFLAERTGGTYSTLKVQPAELEDSGVYFCASSHQKGVASQETQYFGPGTRLLVL.